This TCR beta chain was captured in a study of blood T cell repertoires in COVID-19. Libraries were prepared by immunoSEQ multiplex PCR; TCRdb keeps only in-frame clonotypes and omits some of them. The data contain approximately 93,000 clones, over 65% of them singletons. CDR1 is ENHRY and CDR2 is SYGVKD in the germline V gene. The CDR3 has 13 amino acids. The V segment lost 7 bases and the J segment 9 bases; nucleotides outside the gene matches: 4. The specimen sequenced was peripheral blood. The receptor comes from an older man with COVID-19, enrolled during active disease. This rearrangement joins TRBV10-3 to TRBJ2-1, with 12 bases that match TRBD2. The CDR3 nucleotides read TGTGCCATCAAAGAGGGACTAGCGGGTGAGCAGTTCTTC. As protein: CAIKEGLAGEQFF.